A selection of T cell receptor beta chains follows, all from one sample in a study of CD8+ T cells in alopecia areata. The data were produced by immunoSEQ multiplex PCR, yet TCRdb's version contains in-frame clones alone and is incomplete. This table has just over 20,000 clones, more than 60% appearing once. The sample taken for sequencing was CD4+ Tregs sorted from blood. These receptor sequences come from a human donor with alopecia areata. Both conserved end residues are part of each CDR3. Each record gives: D gene, clone size, J gene, V gene, CDR3 protein, CDR3 DNA. The D gene is left open where the match is weak. A clone size is listed for some rows: how often the clone was seen (once, few, many), or a class if it is expanded.

d_call: NA; clone_size: NA; j_call: TRBJ2-3; v_call: TRBV5-6; cdr3_aa: CASSRTDTQYF; cdr3_nt: TGTGCCAGCAGCCGCACAGATACGCAGTATTTT
d_call: NA; clone_size: NA; j_call: TRBJ2-1; v_call: TRBV6-5; cdr3_aa: CASSYSWENEQFF; cdr3_nt: TGTGCCAGCAGTTACTCGTGGGAGAATGAGCAGTTCTTC
d_call: TRBD1; clone_size: medium-sized; j_call: TRBJ2-2; v_call: TRBV2; cdr3_aa: CATPGQKNTGELFF; cdr3_nt: TGTGCCACCCCGGGACAGAAGAACACCGGGGAGCTGTTTTTT
d_call: TRBD1; clone_size: NA; j_call: TRBJ2-7; v_call: TRBV7-9; cdr3_aa: CASSHPGGEQYF; cdr3_nt: TGTGCCAGCAGTCATCCAGGGGGCGAGCAGTACTTC
d_call: NA; clone_size: NA; j_call: TRBJ2-2; v_call: TRBV5-1; cdr3_aa: CASSLDYTGELFF; cdr3_nt: TGCGCCAGCAGTTTGGACTACACCGGGGAGCTGTTTTTT
d_call: TRBD2; clone_size: NA; j_call: TRBJ2-2; v_call: TRBV10-2; cdr3_aa: CASRLAGDTGELFF; cdr3_nt: TGCGCCAGCAGGCTAGCGGGGGACACCGGGGAGCTGTTTTTT
d_call: TRBD2; clone_size: once; j_call: TRBJ2-2; v_call: TRBV4-3; cdr3_aa: CASSRDPLAGGYTGELFF; cdr3_nt: TGCGCCAGCAGCCGAGATCCACTAGCGGGAGGGTACACCGGGGAGCTGTTTTTT
d_call: NA; clone_size: NA; j_call: TRBJ1-3; v_call: TRBV28; cdr3_aa: CASSKRGTSGNTIYF; cdr3_nt: TGTGCCAGCAGTAAGCGGGGAACGTCTGGAAACACCATATATTTT
d_call: NA; clone_size: NA; j_call: TRBJ2-7; v_call: TRBV5-4; cdr3_aa: CASSSLGAGGLYEQYF; cdr3_nt: TGTGCCAGCAGCTCGCTCGGGGCAGGGGGGCTCTACGAGCAGTACTTC
d_call: NA; clone_size: NA; j_call: TRBJ2-7; v_call: TRBV23-1; cdr3_aa: CASRYIRGTYEQYF; cdr3_nt: TGCGCCAGCAGGTATATAAGGGGCACCTACGAGCAGTACTTC
d_call: NA; clone_size: few; j_call: TRBJ2-6; v_call: TRBV15; cdr3_aa: CATSRDPGAAGANVLTF; cdr3_nt: TGTGCCACCAGCAGAGATCCCGGGGCAGCTGGGGCCAACGTCCTGACTTTC
d_call: TRBD1; clone_size: NA; j_call: TRBJ1-2; v_call: TRBV2; cdr3_aa: CASYFAGTGGYTF; cdr3_nt: TGTGCCAGCTATTTCGCCGGGACAGGTGGCTACACCTTC
d_call: TRBD2; clone_size: NA; j_call: TRBJ2-7; v_call: TRBV29-1; cdr3_aa: CSAAGTSGSYEQYF; cdr3_nt: TGCAGCGCAGCCGGGACTAGCGGGAGCTACGAGCAGTACTTC
d_call: NA; clone_size: few; j_call: TRBJ1-1; v_call: TRBV30; cdr3_aa: CAWSGFGREAFF; cdr3_nt: TGTGCCTGGAGTGGGTTTGGCAGAGAAGCTTTCTTT
d_call: TRBD1; clone_size: few; j_call: TRBJ2-2; v_call: TRBV2; cdr3_aa: CASIKQGSGELFF; cdr3_nt: TGTGCCAGCATTAAACAGGGGTCCGGGGAGCTGTTTTTT
d_call: NA; clone_size: NA; j_call: TRBJ1-2; v_call: TRBV28; cdr3_aa: CASSTLDSPYGYTF; cdr3_nt: TGTGCCAGCAGCACCCTTGACAGCCCGTATGGCTACACCTTC
d_call: NA; clone_size: NA; j_call: TRBJ2-3; v_call: TRBV6-5; cdr3_aa: CASSYRRGGGADTQYF; cdr3_nt: TGTGCCAGCAGTTATCGGCGGGGTGGGGGAGCAGATACGCAGTATTTT
d_call: NA; clone_size: once; j_call: TRBJ2-6; v_call: TRBV27; cdr3_aa: CASRLSGANVLTF; cdr3_nt: TGTGCCAGCAGGCTCTCTGGGGCCAACGTCCTGACTTTC
d_call: NA; clone_size: few; j_call: TRBJ1-5; v_call: TRBV7-2; cdr3_aa: CASSFLQGQPQHF; cdr3_nt: TGTGCCAGCAGCTTCCTACAGGGTCAGCCCCAGCATTTT
d_call: NA; clone_size: NA; j_call: TRBJ2-2; v_call: TRBV28; cdr3_aa: CASTLGGGGHTGELFF; cdr3_nt: TGTGCCAGCACCTTGGGGGGAGGAGGACACACCGGGGAGCTGTTTTTT
d_call: NA; clone_size: once; j_call: TRBJ2-7; v_call: TRBV28; cdr3_aa: CASRRQSYEQYF; cdr3_nt: TGTGCCAGCAGAAGACAGTCCTACGAGCAGTACTTC
d_call: NA; clone_size: once; j_call: TRBJ2-3; v_call: TRBV5-1; cdr3_aa: CASSFTGVDTQYF; cdr3_nt: TGCGCCAGCAGCTTTACCGGGGTGGATACGCAGTATTTT
d_call: NA; clone_size: NA; j_call: TRBJ2-7; v_call: TRBV4-2; cdr3_aa: CASSQGERRAPYEQYF; cdr3_nt: TGTGCCAGCAGCCAAGGGGAGAGGAGGGCCCCCTACGAGCAGTACTTC
d_call: NA; clone_size: NA; j_call: TRBJ1-2; v_call: TRBV5-1; cdr3_aa: CASSLEGSSNYGYTF; cdr3_nt: TGCGCCAGCAGCTTGGAGGGATCCTCTAACTATGGCTACACCTTC